These 4 T cell receptor beta chains were sequenced from one sample in a study of T cell responses to AZD1222 COVID-19 vaccine. Some clones are missing from TCRdb's copy, which holds only in-frame ones; the method was immunoSEQ multiplex PCR. The sample consists of some 160,000 clones, 91% of them appearing once. Sequenced material: peripheral blood, taken on day 0 of AZD1222 vaccination. The origin of the receptors is an adult in good health.

The genes are TRBV28 and TRBJ1-5, with 9 bases aligning to TRBD1. This CDR3 is built from 16 residues. Per the germline V gene, CDR1 is MDHEN and CDR2 is SYDVKM. V lost 6 bases and J lost 6; bases outside the gene matches: 12. The CDR3 region is CASRLGTGRWSQPQHF. In DNA form, the CDR3 reads TGTGCCAGCAGACTAGGGACAGGGCGATGGAGTCAGCCCCAGCATTTT.

The chain couples TRBV6-8 to TRBJ2-2, with D possibly TRBD1 on 6 matching bases. V lost 5 bases and J 5 bases, leaving 21 bases between the germline ends. The CDR3 has 17 amino acids. CDR1 and CDR2 (germline): MNHGY, SAAAGT. The CDR3 bases are TGTGCCAGCAGTCCGCTGGACAGCTGGGTATATACCGGGGAGCTGTTTTTT. It encodes CASSPLDSWVYTGELFF.

The CDR3 reads CASSKRRGGNEKLFF. The CDR3 DNA reads TGTGCCAGCAGCAAAAGGAGGGGTGGGAATGAAAAACTGTTTTTT. The chain employs TRBV21-1 and TRBJ1-4. TRBV21-1 is labeled a pseudogene. This CDR3 is built from 15 residues.

V is TRBV27 and J is TRBJ1-5; 8 bases fit TRBD1. Trimming removed 6 bases from V and 0 bases from J; junction bases left unmatched: 19. This CDR3 contains 20 residues. Germline V CDR1 and CDR2: MNHEY, SMNVEV (reference sequence). The CDR3 DNA sequence: TGTGCCAGCAGCCTACCGGTCGAGGGACAGGCTTTGTATAGCAATCAGCCCCAGCATTTT. It yields the protein CASSLPVEGQALYSNQPQHF.